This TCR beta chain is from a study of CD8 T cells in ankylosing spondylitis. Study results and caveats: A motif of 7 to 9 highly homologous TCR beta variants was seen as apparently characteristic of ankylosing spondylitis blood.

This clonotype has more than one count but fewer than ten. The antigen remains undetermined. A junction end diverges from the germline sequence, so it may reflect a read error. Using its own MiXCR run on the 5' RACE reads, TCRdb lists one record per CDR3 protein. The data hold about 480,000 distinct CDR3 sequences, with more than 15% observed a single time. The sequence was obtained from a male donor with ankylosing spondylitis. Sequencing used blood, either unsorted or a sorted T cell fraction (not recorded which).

The CDR3: CASSDPSAGTGGF. The CDR3 DNA reads TGTGCCAGCAGCGATCCCTCCGCTGGGACAGGGGGTTTC. V is TRBV2 and J is TRBJ2-7; TRBD1 matches at 11 bases. The CDR3 sequence is 13 residues long. Per germline, CDR1 SNHLY and CDR2 FYNNEI.